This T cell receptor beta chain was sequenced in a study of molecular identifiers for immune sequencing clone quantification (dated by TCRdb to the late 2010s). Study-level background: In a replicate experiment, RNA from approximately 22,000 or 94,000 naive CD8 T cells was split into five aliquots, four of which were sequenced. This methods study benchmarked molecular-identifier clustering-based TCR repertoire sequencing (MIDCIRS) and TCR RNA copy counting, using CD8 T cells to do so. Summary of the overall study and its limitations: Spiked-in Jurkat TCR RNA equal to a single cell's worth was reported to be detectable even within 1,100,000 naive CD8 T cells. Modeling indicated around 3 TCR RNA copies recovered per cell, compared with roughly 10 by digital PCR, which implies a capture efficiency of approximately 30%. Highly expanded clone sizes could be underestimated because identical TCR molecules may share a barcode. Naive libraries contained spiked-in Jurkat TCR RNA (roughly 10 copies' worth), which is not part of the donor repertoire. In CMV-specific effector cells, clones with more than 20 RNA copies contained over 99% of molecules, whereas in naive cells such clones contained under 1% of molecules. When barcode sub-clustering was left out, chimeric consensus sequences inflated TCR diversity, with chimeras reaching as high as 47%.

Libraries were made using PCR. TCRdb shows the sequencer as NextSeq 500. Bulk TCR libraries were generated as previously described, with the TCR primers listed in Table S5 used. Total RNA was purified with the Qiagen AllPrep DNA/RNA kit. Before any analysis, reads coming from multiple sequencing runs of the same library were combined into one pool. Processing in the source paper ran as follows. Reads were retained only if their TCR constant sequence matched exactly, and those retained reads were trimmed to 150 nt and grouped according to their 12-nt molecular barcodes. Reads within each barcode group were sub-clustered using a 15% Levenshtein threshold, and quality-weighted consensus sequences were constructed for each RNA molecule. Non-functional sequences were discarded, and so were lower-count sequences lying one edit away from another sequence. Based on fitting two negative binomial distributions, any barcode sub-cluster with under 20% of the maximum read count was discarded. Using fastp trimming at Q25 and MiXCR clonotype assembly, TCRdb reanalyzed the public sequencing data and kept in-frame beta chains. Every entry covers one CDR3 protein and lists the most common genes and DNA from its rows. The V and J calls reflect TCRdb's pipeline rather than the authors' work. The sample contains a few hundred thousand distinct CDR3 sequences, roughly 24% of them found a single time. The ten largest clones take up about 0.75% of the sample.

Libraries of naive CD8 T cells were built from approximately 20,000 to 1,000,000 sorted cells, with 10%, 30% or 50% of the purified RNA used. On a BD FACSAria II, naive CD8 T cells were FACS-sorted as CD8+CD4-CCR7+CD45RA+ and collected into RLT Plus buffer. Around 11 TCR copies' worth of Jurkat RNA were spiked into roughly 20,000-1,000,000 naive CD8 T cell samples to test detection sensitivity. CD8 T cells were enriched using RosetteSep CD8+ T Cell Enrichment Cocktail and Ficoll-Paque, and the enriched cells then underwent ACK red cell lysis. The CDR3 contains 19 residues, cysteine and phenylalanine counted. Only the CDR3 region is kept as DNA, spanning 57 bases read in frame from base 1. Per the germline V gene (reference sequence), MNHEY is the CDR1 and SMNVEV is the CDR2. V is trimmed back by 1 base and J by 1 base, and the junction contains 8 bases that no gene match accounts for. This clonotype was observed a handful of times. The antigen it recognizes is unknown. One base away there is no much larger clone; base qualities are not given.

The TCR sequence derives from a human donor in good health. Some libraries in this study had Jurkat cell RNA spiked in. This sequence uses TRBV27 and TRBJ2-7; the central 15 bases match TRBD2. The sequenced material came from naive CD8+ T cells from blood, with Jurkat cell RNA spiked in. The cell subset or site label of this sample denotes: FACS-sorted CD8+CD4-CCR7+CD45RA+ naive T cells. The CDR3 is CASSLLVGLAGGPSYEQYF. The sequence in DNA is TGTGCCAGCAGTTTATTAGTAGGACTAGCGGGAGGGCCATCCTACGAGCAGTACTTC.